These T cell receptor beta chains were read from a single sample in a study of blood T cell repertoires in COVID-19. TCRdb's copy holds only in-frame clones and misses some; the assay was immunoSEQ multiplex PCR. The sample lists about 180,000 clones; over 75% were seen once. Material: PBMCs or T cells enriched from blood (not recorded which). These receptors all stem from a human donor with acute COVID-19. The donor label of this sample is uncertain. Both conserved end residues are part of each CDR3. The order of the fields is J gene, V gene, CDR3 length, clone size, D gene, CDR3 DNA, CDR3 protein. D genes are given only for firm matches. Rows may omit the clone size; those that give it use once, few, many or a size class.

j_call: TRBJ1-2
v_call: TRBV21-1
cdr3_length: 16
clone_size: -
d_call: -
cdr3_nt: TGTGCCAGCAGCAAAGATAGCCATGTAGCTAACTATGGCTACACCTTC
cdr3_aa: CASSKDSHVANYGYTF

j_call: TRBJ1-4
v_call: TRBV9
cdr3_length: 15
clone_size: -
d_call: TRBD1
cdr3_nt: TGTGCCAGCAGTGCCCGGGGGGACAGGGCTGAAAAACTGTTTTTT
cdr3_aa: CASSARGDRAEKLFF

j_call: TRBJ2-3
v_call: TRBV5-5
cdr3_length: 16
clone_size: -
d_call: TRBD1
cdr3_nt: TGTGCCAGCAGCCTGTTAGGACAGGGGGTAGCAGATACGCAGTATTTT
cdr3_aa: CASSLLGQGVADTQYF

j_call: TRBJ1-3
v_call: TRBV9
cdr3_length: 16
clone_size: -
d_call: -
cdr3_nt: TGTGCCAGCAGTGCTTACCAGGTATCGGCTGGAAACACCATATATTTT
cdr3_aa: CASSAYQVSAGNTIYF

j_call: TRBJ2-2
v_call: TRBV4-1
cdr3_length: 17
clone_size: -
d_call: -
cdr3_nt: TGCGCCAGCAGCCAAGAGGCTGGGGGCGCGATCTCCGGGGAGCTGTTTTTT
cdr3_aa: CASSQEAGGAISGELFF

j_call: TRBJ2-2
v_call: TRBV2
cdr3_length: 12
clone_size: -
d_call: -
cdr3_nt: TGTGCCAGCAGCTACTCAGGGATGAAGCTGTTTTTT
cdr3_aa: CASSYSGMKLFF

j_call: TRBJ2-7
v_call: TRBV5-5
cdr3_length: 13
clone_size: -
d_call: -
cdr3_nt: TGTGCCAGCAGCTTAGGGGTCTCCTACGAGCAGTACTTC
cdr3_aa: CASSLGVSYEQYF

j_call: TRBJ1-1
v_call: TRBV27
cdr3_length: 14
clone_size: -
d_call: -
cdr3_nt: TGTGCCAGCGGGGGGGACGGGGTTAACACTGAAGCTTTCTTT
cdr3_aa: CASGGDGVNTEAFF

j_call: TRBJ2-7
v_call: TRBV9
cdr3_length: 15
clone_size: -
d_call: -
cdr3_nt: TGTGCCAGCAGCGCTAGAGACAGATTTCCCTACGAGCAGTACTTC
cdr3_aa: CASSARDRFPYEQYF

j_call: TRBJ2-3
v_call: TRBV19
cdr3_length: 12
clone_size: -
d_call: -
cdr3_nt: TGTGCCAGTAGGACACAGGGAGATACGCAGTATTTT
cdr3_aa: CASRTQGDTQYF

j_call: TRBJ2-7
v_call: TRBV7-9
cdr3_length: 14
clone_size: -
d_call: -
cdr3_nt: TGTGCCAGCAGCTTAGCCGACACGTTCTACGAGCAGTACTTC
cdr3_aa: CASSLADTFYEQYF

j_call: TRBJ2-7
v_call: TRBV6-5
cdr3_length: 14
clone_size: -
d_call: -
cdr3_nt: TGTGCCAGCAGGAGGGCTAGCCCCTTATACGAGCAGTACTTC
cdr3_aa: CASRRASPLYEQYF

j_call: TRBJ2-7
v_call: TRBV5-4
cdr3_length: 15
clone_size: -
d_call: TRBD2
cdr3_nt: TGTGCCAGCAGCTCCGGGACTAGCGGGGGATACGAGCAGTACTTC
cdr3_aa: CASSSGTSGGYEQYF

j_call: TRBJ1-2
v_call: TRBV15
cdr3_length: 14
clone_size: -
d_call: TRBD1
cdr3_nt: TGTGCCACCAGTGACAGGGCAACGGGGTCTGGCTACACCTTC
cdr3_aa: CATSDRATGSGYTF

j_call: TRBJ2-2
v_call: TRBV19
cdr3_length: 16
clone_size: -
d_call: -
cdr3_nt: TGTGCCAGCAATACTAGAGGGGGTTATAACACCGGGGAGCTGTTTTTT
cdr3_aa: CASNTRGGYNTGELFF

j_call: TRBJ1-1
v_call: TRBV6-5
cdr3_length: 13
clone_size: -
d_call: TRBD1
cdr3_nt: TGTGCCACCACGGGACAGATGAACACTGAAGCTTTCTTT
cdr3_aa: CATTGQMNTEAFF

j_call: TRBJ2-5
v_call: TRBV29-1
cdr3_length: 15
clone_size: once
d_call: TRBD2
cdr3_nt: TGCAGCGCCCTCAGGACTAGCGGGATCGCGGAGACCCAGTACTTC
cdr3_aa: CSALRTSGIAETQYF

j_call: TRBJ1-6
v_call: TRBV2
cdr3_length: 12
clone_size: few
d_call: -
cdr3_nt: TGTGCCAGCACTACGGAGAATTCACCCCTCCACTTT
cdr3_aa: CASTTENSPLHF

j_call: TRBJ2-5
v_call: TRBV24-1
cdr3_length: 15
clone_size: -
d_call: -
cdr3_nt: TGTGCCACCAGTGATTTGGAGGGAAAGGAAGAGACCCAGTACTTC
cdr3_aa: CATSDLEGKEETQYF

j_call: TRBJ2-7
v_call: TRBV2
cdr3_length: 13
clone_size: once
d_call: TRBD1
cdr3_nt: TGTGCCAGCGGGACAGACGCTGGGGTCGAGCAGTACTTC
cdr3_aa: CASGTDAGVEQYF

j_call: TRBJ2-1
v_call: TRBV7-6
cdr3_length: 17
clone_size: once
d_call: TRBD2
cdr3_nt: TGTGCCAGCAGCTTAAGGGGAGGTCTAGCGGGGGTCGATGAGCAGTTCTTC
cdr3_aa: CASSLRGGLAGVDEQFF

j_call: TRBJ1-1
v_call: TRBV12-3/TRBV12-4
cdr3_length: 13
clone_size: -
d_call: -
cdr3_nt: TGTGCCAGCAGCCCAAGGACAGCCGCTGAAGCTTTCTTT
cdr3_aa: CASSPRTAAEAFF

j_call: TRBJ1-1
v_call: TRBV27
cdr3_length: 13
clone_size: -
d_call: -
cdr3_nt: TGTGCCAGCAGTCTCCCCGACAGGAATGAAGCTTTCTTT
cdr3_aa: CASSLPDRNEAFF

j_call: TRBJ1-5
v_call: TRBV28
cdr3_length: 14
clone_size: -
d_call: -
cdr3_nt: TGTGCCAGCATCTTCGCCTATAGCAATCAGCCCCAGCATTTT
cdr3_aa: CASIFAYSNQPQHF

j_call: TRBJ1-1
v_call: TRBV7-3
cdr3_length: 14
clone_size: -
d_call: -
cdr3_nt: TGTGCCAGCAGCTTAGGGGGAGGAGGGACTGAAGCTTTCTTT
cdr3_aa: CASSLGGGGTEAFF

j_call: TRBJ1-1
v_call: TRBV2
cdr3_length: 14
clone_size: -
d_call: -
cdr3_nt: TGTGCCAGCAGACTTGGACAGACTAGCGCTGAAGCTTTCTTT
cdr3_aa: CASRLGQTSAEAFF

j_call: TRBJ2-7
v_call: TRBV29-1
cdr3_length: 15
clone_size: -
d_call: TRBD2
cdr3_nt: TGCAGCGTTGAAGATCCAGCGGGGGGGTGGACCGAGCAGTACTTC
cdr3_aa: CSVEDPAGGWTEQYF